The 32 T cell receptor beta chains below all came from one sample that was sequenced in a study of T cells in Graves' hyperthyroidism and ophthalmopathy. It was RNA transcripts that yielded the amplified TCR beta CDR3 regions. First-round RT-PCR of the TCR CDR3 relied on the HTBI primer set. TCRdb independently ran MiXCR on the multiplex PCR reads; one entry per CDR3 protein. The sample contains roughly 290,000 distinct CDR3 sequences, around 15% of which appear only once. Sequencing was carried out using blood. These receptor sequences come from a woman in her forties with Graves' hyperthyroidism.

V gene TRBV5-4 combines with J gene TRBJ2-6; D may match TRBD1 or TRBD2 (5 bases each). Trimming stripped 5 bases from V and 1 base from J, with 19 bases between. The CDR3 loop spans 18 amino acids. Germline assignment: CDR1 SGHNT and CDR2 YYREEE (reference sequence). This CDR3 is CASSSPPGTGSGANVLTF. The CDR3 coding sequence is TGTGCCAGCAGTTCTCCCCCGGGAACAGGTTCTGGGGCCAACGTCCTGACTTTC.

This clonotype appeared many times. The gene calls are TRBV5-1 and TRBJ2-5, with D tentatively TRBD2 (5 bases). Trimming took off 2 bases at V and 0 bases at J, with 8 bases between the two ends. This CDR3 is 14 amino acids long. Germline lookup yields CDR1 SGHRS and CDR2 YFSETQ. The CDR3 region has the DNA TGCGCCAGCAGCTTATGGGGAGACCAAGAGACCCAGTACTTC. This translates into CASSLWGDQETQYF. Based on the CDR3 plus reference TRBV5-1 and TRBJ2-5, the full variable domain is KAGVTQTPRYLIKTRGQQVTLSCSPISGHRSVSWYQQTPGQGLQFLFEYFSETQRNKGNFPGRFSGRQFSNSRSEMNVSTLELGDSALYLCASSLWGDQETQYFGPGTRLLVL.

This clonotype was seen at least ten times. The rearrangement links TRBV20-1 to TRBJ2-5; a possible D gene is TRBD1 (6 bases). V shed 3 bases and J shed 4 bases, with 9 bases lying between them. Looked up from germline, CDR1 is DFQATT and CDR2 is SNEGSKA (reference sequence). The CDR3 sequence is 12 residues long. The CDR3: CSASGQLETQYF. The CDR3 region has the DNA TGCAGTGCTAGTGGACAGTTAGAGACCCAGTACTTC.

The sample holds many counts of this clonotype. The chain uses TRBV11-2 and TRBJ2-5; 15 bases agree with TRBD2. J lost 4 bases, V lost 5 bases, and 11 bases had no gene match. The germline gives CDR1 SGHAT, CDR2 FQNNGV. This CDR3 region has 18 residues. CDR3 nucleotide sequence: TGTGCCAGCAGCCCCCGGTGGACTAGCGGGAGGGCCCCAGAGACCCAGTACTTC. Translation gives CASSPRWTSGRAPETQYF.

The sample holds a few counts of this clonotype. This rearrangement joins TRBV6-2 or TRBV6-3 to TRBJ2-7; 12 nucleotides match TRBD1. The CDR3 spans 17 residues. With 2 bases clipped from V and 7 bases from J, the junction kept 12 bases outside the gene matches. CDR1 is MNHEY and CDR2 is SVGEGT in the germline V gene. CDR3 bases: TGTGCCAGCAGTTACATCTTTGGGGACAGGGGGCGAGAAGAGCAGTACTTC. Encoded protein: CASSYIFGDRGREEQYF.

This clonotype was seen at least ten times. The chain employs TRBV2 and TRBJ1-3; D call uncertain. The CDR3 loop spans 14 amino acids. V was pared by 7 bases and J by 2 bases, with 12 bases between. CDR1 SNHLY and CDR2 FYNNEI come from the germline V gene. Here the CDR3 DNA reads TGTGCCAGCAAAGGATTGGGGACTGGAAACACCATATATTTT. This codes for CASKGLGTGNTIYF.

This clonotype was seen repeatedly, ten times or more. The rearrangement joins TRBV6-6 to TRBJ1-5, with 8 nucleotides matching TRBD1. V shed 2 bases, J shed 4 bases, and the junction held 1 base outside the gene matches. The CDR3 is 14 amino acids. CDR1 is MNHNY and CDR2 is SVGAGI in the germline V gene (reference sequence). This chain's CDR3 is CASSYGTGNQPQHF. The CDR3 nucleotides are TGTGCCAGCAGTTACGGGACAGGTAATCAGCCCCAGCATTTT.

This chain uses TRBV20-1 with TRBJ1-1; 8 positions agree with TRBD1. This CDR3 region has 15 residues. J lost 8 bases, V lost 6 bases, and 17 bases had no gene match. Looked up from germline, CDR1 is DFQATT and CDR2 is SNEGSKA (reference sequence). The CDR3 loop is CSAEDRAGGLVEAFF. DNA of the CDR3: TGCAGTGCCGAGGACAGGGCGGGTGGACTGGTAGAAGCTTTCTTT.

The chain uses TRBV11-2 and TRBJ2-1; 7 nucleotides match TRBD2. Germline V lookup: CDR1 SGHAT, CDR2 FQNNGV. The CDR3 runs to 14 residues. The V segment lost 5 bases and the J segment 10 bases; nucleotides outside the gene matches: 11. CDR3 in amino acids: CASSRQSSGVEQFF. DNA of the CDR3: TGTGCCAGCAGCCGCCAATCTAGCGGAGTCGAGCAGTTCTTC.

The chain is built from TRBV5-6 and TRBJ1-2; D gene uncertain. Germline lookup yields CDR1 SGHDT and CDR2 YYEEEE. With 0 bases removed from V and 4 bases from J, the gap between germline ends came to 7 bases. The CDR3 is 13 residues long. The CDR3 DNA reads TGTGCCAGCAGCTTGGGGTCAACCTATGGCTACACCTTC. This encodes CASSLGSTYGYTF.

This clonotype was observed many times. The chain has TRBV24-1 and TRBJ2-1; D gene uncertain. The ends were cut back, 3 bases at V and 0 bases at J, with 11 bases in the middle. This CDR3 has 16 residues. CDR1 is KGHDR and CDR2 is SFDVKD in the germline V gene. Written as DNA, the CDR3 is TGTGCCACCAGTGATCAGAAAGTAAGCTCCTACAATGAGCAGTTCTTC. This sequence encodes CATSDQKVSSYNEQFF.

This clonotype was counted many times. V is TRBV12-3 or TRBV12-4 and J is TRBJ2-1; D is ambiguous. The CDR3 contains 15 residues. V was pared by 2 bases and J by 1 base, with 9 bases between. The CDR3 spells CASSLTARSYNEQFF. CDR3 nucleotide sequence: TGTGCCAGCAGTTTAACAGCCAGATCCTACAATGAGCAGTTCTTC.

As regards this clonotype: It may be a read error: a sequence one base away is much more abundant. The final CDR3 position lacks the conserved phenylalanine or tryptophan, pointing to a likely read error. The chain uses TRBV7-9 and TRBJ1-1; possibly TRBD1 for D (5 bases). The CDR3 runs to 12 residues. From germline, CDR1 is SEHNR and CDR2 FQNEAQ (reference sequence). The V end lost 10 bases, the J end lost 2 bases, and 11 bases lay between the germline ends. The CDR3 loop is CATWTPNTEAFS. The CDR3 DNA reads TGTGCCACCTGGACACCTAACACTGAAGCTTTCTCT.

This clonotype was recorded many times. This sequence joins TRBV5-5 and TRBJ1-6, with D maybe TRBD1 (6 bases). This CDR3 region has 17 residues. The germline V and J ends were trimmed by 1 base and 4 bases, with 15 bases remaining between them. CDR1 and CDR2 from the germline V gene are SGHKS and YYEKEE (reference sequence). DNA for the CDR3: TGTGCCAGCAGCTTGACGGGACAAGTTAATTATAATTCACCCCTCCACTTT. Its protein is CASSLTGQVNYNSPLHF.

This clonotype occurred many times. The CDR3 is CASRPGLASLTGTDTQYF. The CDR3 bases are TGTGCCAGCAGACCCGGACTAGCGAGTCTTACAGGCACAGATACGCAGTATTTT. This chain uses TRBV7-9 with TRBJ2-3, with 9 bases aligning to TRBD2. V trimming: 6 bases; J trimming: 1 base; junction bases outside the gene matches: 14. Germline loops: CDR1 SEHNR, CDR2 FQNEAQ (reference sequence). CDR3 size: 18 residues.

This clonotype has at least ten counts. The V gene is TRBV7-9, the J gene TRBJ2-1; 14 bases are a match to TRBD2. With V trimmed by 5 bases and J by 6 bases, 3 bases remained unmatched. CDR1 is SEHNR, CDR2 FQNEAQ, per germline (reference sequence). This CDR3 has 15 residues. The DNA for the CDR3 is TGTGCCAGCAGCCAGACTAGCGGGAGGGGCAATGAGCAGTTCTTC. This sequence encodes CASSQTSGRGNEQFF.

The chain is built from TRBV25-1 and TRBJ2-1; the D gene is possibly TRBD1 (6 bases). The CDR3 runs 14 residues. V was clipped by 2 bases and J by 5 bases, with 10 bases between them. The V gene's germline CDR1 is MGHDK and CDR2 SYGVNS. CDR3 residues: CASSETGQHNEQFF. The CDR3 region has the DNA TGTGCCAGCAGTGAAACGGGACAACACAATGAGCAGTTCTTC.

This clonotype was counted many times. This chain connects TRBV27 to TRBJ2-7; D unresolved. Germline CDR1 is MNHEY and CDR2 is SMNVEV (reference sequence). Trimming removed 2 bases at V and 5 bases at J, with 10 bases between. The CDR3 extends over 13 amino acids. CDR3 bases: TGTGCCAGCAGTTTAGGGCTCATGGACGAGCAGTACTTC. It yields the protein CASSLGLMDEQYF.

There are many counts of this clonotype. V usage is TRBV6-1 and J usage is TRBJ2-1; 7 bases agree with TRBD1. CDR1 is MNHNS, CDR2 SASEGT, per germline. V gave up 6 bases and J gave up 10 bases; unmatched junction bases: 12. The CDR3 is 14 residues long. CDR3 amino acids: CASRHKGAVGEQFF. The CDR3 bases are TGTGCCAGCAGACACAAGGGGGCTGTGGGGGAGCAGTTCTTC.

Ten or more counts support this clonotype. V usage is TRBV7-9 and J usage is TRBJ1-2; D uncertain. Trimming took off 4 bases at V and 4 bases at J, with 10 bases between the two ends. Germline assignment: CDR1 SEHNR and CDR2 FQNEAQ (reference sequence). This CDR3 contains 13 residues. CDR3 protein: CASSSTGIYGYTF. The CDR3 coding sequence is TGTGCCAGCAGCTCGACCGGGATCTATGGCTACACCTTC.

This clonotype was counted between two and nine times. V is TRBV29-1 and J is TRBJ1-2; tentatively, D is TRBD1 (5 bases). The CDR3 is 12 residues long. The germline V gene has CDR1 SQVTM and CDR2 ANQGSEA. Trimming took off 7 bases at V and 1 base at J, with 10 bases between the two ends. Written as DNA, the CDR3 is TGCAGCGCAGACAGTTTTAACTATGGCTACACCTTC. This sequence encodes CSADSFNYGYTF.

This clonotype has a count of ten or more. The gene calls are TRBV11-2 and TRBJ2-2; no clear D gene. The V gene lost 0 bases and the J gene lost 3 bases, with 5 bases spanning the gap. The V gene's germline CDR1 is SGHAT and CDR2 FQNNGV. The CDR3 contains 14 residues. The CDR3 region is CASSLEVHTGELFF. CDR3 nucleotide sequence: TGTGCCAGCAGCTTAGAGGTTCACACCGGGGAGCTGTTTTTT.

This clonotype turned up a few times. The V call is TRBV5-4, the J call TRBJ1-2, with TRBD1 matching over 7 bases. CDR1 is SGHNT, CDR2 YYREEE, per germline (reference sequence). V lost 3 bases to trimming and J lost 7 bases; unmatched junction nucleotides: 3. The CDR3 sequence is 12 residues long. As DNA, the CDR3 is TGTGCCAGCAGCTCCGACAGGGTTGGCTACACCTTC. Protein product: CASSSDRVGYTF.

This clonotype was found a few times. The chain carries TRBV28 and TRBJ1-2; TRBD1 agrees at 10 bases. Trimming cost V 4 bases and J 5 bases; bases outside gene matches: 4. The CDR3 has 14 residues. Germline values: CDR1 MDHEN, CDR2 SYDVKM. CDR3 coding DNA: TGTGCCAGCAGTTACCTGGGACAGGGGTATGGCTACACCTTC. Its translation: CASSYLGQGYGYTF.

Ten or more counts support this clonotype. CDR3 coding DNA: TGTGCCAGCAATGAAGCAGGGTCCTATGGCTACACCTTC. This gives the protein CASNEAGSYGYTF. The chain has TRBV7-9 and TRBJ1-2, with D tentatively TRBD1 (5 bases). Germline CDR1 SEHNR, CDR2 FQNEAQ (reference sequence). The CDR3 loop spans 13 amino acids. V dropped 7 bases and J dropped 4 bases, with 13 bases sitting between them.

This clonotype has a count of ten or more. The chain is built from TRBV3-1 and TRBJ1-1, with D possibly being TRBD1 (5 bases). Between the trimmed V and J ends, which lost 5 bases and 5 bases, there was a span of 15 bases. There are 14 residues in the CDR3. Germline loops: CDR1 LGHDT, CDR2 YNNKEL (reference sequence). CDR3 DNA sequence: TGTGCCAGCAGCACTCGCAGGGAGGCGACTGAAGCTTTCTTT. It yields the protein CASSTRREATEAFF.

This clonotype was recorded at least ten times. The genes are TRBV12-3 or TRBV12-4 and TRBJ1-6; tentatively, D is TRBD1 (5 bases). V was cut by 5 bases and J by 7 bases, with 12 bases left in between. The CDR3 extends over 14 amino acids. The CDR3 region has the DNA TGTGCCAGCAGTCCCGGGACGGAGAATTCACCCCTCCACTTT. Translation gives CASSPGTENSPLHF.

The genes are TRBV29-1 and TRBJ2-7; no reliable D call. The CDR3 spans 10 residues. The germline V and J ends were trimmed by 7 bases and 6 bases, with 10 bases remaining between them. Germline V CDR1 and CDR2: SQVTM, ANQGSEA. The CDR3 protein is CSAVGGEQYF. In DNA, the CDR3 is TGCAGCGCAGTAGGTGGCGAGCAGTACTTC.

The rearrangement uses TRBV19 and TRBJ2-3, with D perhaps given as TRBD1 or TRBD2 (5 bases each). The CDR3 is 15 amino acids. Trimming took 4 bases from V and 0 from J, leaving 11 bases between them. Per the germline V gene, CDR1 is LNHDA and CDR2 is SQIVND (reference sequence). The CDR3 reads CASSTFGGSTDTQYF. For the CDR3, the DNA is TGTGCCAGTAGTACGTTTGGGGGAAGCACAGATACGCAGTATTTT.

This clonotype was recorded at least ten times. This chain links TRBV7-2 with TRBJ2-5; D is possibly TRBD1 (5 bases). This CDR3 comprises 14 residues. Germline CDR1 is SGHTA and CDR2 is FQGNSA. The V and J ends lost 1 base and 2 bases respectively, with 8 bases between them. The CDR3 loop reads CASSLVTGQETQYF. DNA for the CDR3: TGTGCCAGCAGCTTAGTTACAGGACAAGAGACCCAGTACTTC.

This clonotype was picked up many times. CDR3 in amino acids: CAWSSSSGAGETQYF. CDR3 nucleotide sequence: TGTGCCTGGAGTTCGTCTAGCGGGGCTGGGGAGACCCAGTACTTC. The gene calls are TRBV30 and TRBJ2-5, with 9 bases matching TRBD2. V lost 2 bases, J lost 5 bases, and 9 bases stayed unmatched. This CDR3 is 15 amino acids long. CDR1 and CDR2 (germline): GTSNPN, SVGIG (reference sequence).

At least ten counts were recorded for this clonotype. V gene TRBV28 combines with J gene TRBJ2-5; the D is unclear. Germline loops: CDR1 MDHEN, CDR2 SYDVKM. This CDR3 has 13 amino acids. Trimming took off 7 bases at V and 0 bases at J, with 9 bases between the two ends. The CDR3 spells CASMTPYQETQYF. The CDR3 DNA sequence: TGTGCCAGCATGACTCCGTACCAAGAGACCCAGTACTTC.